The clone carrying this T cell receptor beta chain was seen a few times. This sample stems from a study of beta chain features in type 1 diabetes. The study reverse transcribed the entire isolated RNA, so it sequenced expressed TCRB transcripts. The repertoire was sequenced with immunoSEQ multiplex PCR; TCRdb's copy has only in-frame clones and lacks some. The top ten hold 0.023% of the sample, which has about 900,000 clones, under 20% seen once. Central memory, naive, regulatory and stem cell-like memory CD4+ cells were sorted by CD45RO/CCR7/CD25/CD127/CD95/CD27. The germline V and J ends were trimmed by 3 bases and 0 bases, with 5 bases remaining between them. Per the germline V gene, CDR1 is LNHDA and CDR2 is SQIVND (reference sequence). The CDR3 covers 13 residues.

V is TRBV19 and J is TRBJ1-1; no clear D gene. The material sequenced was naive CD4+ T cells from blood. This clonotype was sampled from a woman younger than 35 in good health. CDR3 in amino acids: CASSMWLNTEAFF. The CDR3 DNA sequence: TGTGCCAGTAGTATGTGGTTGAACACTGAAGCTTTCTTT.